The clone carrying this T cell receptor (beta chain) has at least ten counts. Its antigen remains unknown. Individual cDNA molecules carried attached unique molecular identifiers. TCRdb reanalysed the 5' RACE reads using MiXCR and keeps one entry per CDR3 protein. The data contain approximately 77,000 distinct CDR3 sequences, roughly 15% of them singletons. This specimen belongs to a study of early T cells in non-severe SARS-CoV-2 infection. Study-level background: Chains stayed unpaired after sequencing of bulk RNA from unsorted whole blood.

There are 17 residues in the CDR3. J gave up 2 bases and V 2 bases, and 10 bases lay outside the gene matches. The V gene's germline CDR1 is ENHRY and CDR2 SYGVKD. Findings of the study overall: VDJdb-based matching was biased toward anti-spike CD8 responses and missed private and CD4 specificities.

Sequencing used whole blood. This sequence was found in an adult who was a healthcare worker with PCR-confirmed SARS-CoV-2 infection or an uninfected control (not recorded which). This rearrangement joins TRBV10-3 to TRBJ2-3; TRBD2 matches at 7 bases. The chain's CDR3 is CAISEGMAGVFTDTQYF. CDR3 DNA: TGTGCCATCAGTGAGGGGATGGCGGGAGTCTTCACAGATACGCAGTATTTT.